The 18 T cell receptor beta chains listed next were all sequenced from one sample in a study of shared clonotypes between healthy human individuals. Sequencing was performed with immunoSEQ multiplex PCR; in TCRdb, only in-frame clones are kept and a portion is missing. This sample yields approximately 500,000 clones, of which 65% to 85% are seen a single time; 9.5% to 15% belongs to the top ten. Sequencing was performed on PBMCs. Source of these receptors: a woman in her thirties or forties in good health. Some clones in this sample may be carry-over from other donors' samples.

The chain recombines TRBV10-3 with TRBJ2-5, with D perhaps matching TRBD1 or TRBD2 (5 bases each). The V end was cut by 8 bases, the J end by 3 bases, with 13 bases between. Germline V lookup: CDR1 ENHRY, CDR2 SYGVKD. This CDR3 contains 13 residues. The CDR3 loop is CAIGPGREETQYF. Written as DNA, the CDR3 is TGTGCCATCGGCCCAGGGCGGGAAGAGACCCAGTACTTC.

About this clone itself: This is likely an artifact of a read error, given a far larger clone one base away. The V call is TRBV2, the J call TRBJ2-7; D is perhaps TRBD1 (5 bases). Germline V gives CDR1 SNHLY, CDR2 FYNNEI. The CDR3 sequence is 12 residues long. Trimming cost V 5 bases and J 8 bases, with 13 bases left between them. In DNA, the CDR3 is TGTGCCAGCAGTCAGACAGCTTCCAAGCAGTACTTC. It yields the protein CASSQTASKQYF. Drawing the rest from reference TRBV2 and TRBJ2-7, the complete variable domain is EPEVTQTPSHQVTQMGQEVILRCVPISNHLYFYWYRQILGQKVEFLVSFYNNEISEKSEIFDDQFSVERPDGSNFTLKIRSTKLEDSAMYFCASSQTASKQYFGPGTRLTVT.

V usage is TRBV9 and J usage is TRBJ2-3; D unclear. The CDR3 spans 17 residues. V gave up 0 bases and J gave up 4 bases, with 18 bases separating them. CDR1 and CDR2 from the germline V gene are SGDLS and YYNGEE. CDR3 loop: CASSVVVGEIAADTQYF. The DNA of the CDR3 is TGTGCCAGCAGCGTAGTAGTCGGTGAGATTGCGGCAGATACGCAGTATTTT.

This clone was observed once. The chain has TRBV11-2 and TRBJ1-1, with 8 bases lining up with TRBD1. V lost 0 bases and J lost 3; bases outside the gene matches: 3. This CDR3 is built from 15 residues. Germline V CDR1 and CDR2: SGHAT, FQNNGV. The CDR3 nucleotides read TGTGCCAGCAGCTTAGACTGGACAGGGTACACTGAAGCTTTCTTT. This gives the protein CASSLDWTGYTEAFF. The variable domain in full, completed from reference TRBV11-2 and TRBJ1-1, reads EAGVAQSPRYKIIEKRQSVAFWCNPISGHATLYWYQQILGQGPKLLIQFQNNGVVDDSQLPKDRFSAERLKGVDSTLKIQPAKLEDSAVYLCASSLDWTGYTEAFFGQGTRLTVV.

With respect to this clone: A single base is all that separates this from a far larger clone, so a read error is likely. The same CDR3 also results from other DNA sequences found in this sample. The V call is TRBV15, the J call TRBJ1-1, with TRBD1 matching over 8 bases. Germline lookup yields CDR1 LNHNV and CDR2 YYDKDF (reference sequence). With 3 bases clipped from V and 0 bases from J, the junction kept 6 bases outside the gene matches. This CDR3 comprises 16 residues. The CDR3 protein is CATSRGTGFMNTEAFF. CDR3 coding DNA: TGTGCCACCAGCAGGGGGACAGGATTCATGAACACTGAAGCTTTCTTT.

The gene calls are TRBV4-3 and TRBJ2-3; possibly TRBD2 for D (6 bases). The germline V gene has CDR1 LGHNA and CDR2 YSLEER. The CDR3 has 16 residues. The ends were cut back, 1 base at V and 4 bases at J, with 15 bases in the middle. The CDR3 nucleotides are TGCGCCAGCAGCCAAGTGGGGGGAAGTGTAGCAGATACGCAGTATTTT. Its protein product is CASSQVGGSVADTQYF.

The CDR3 nucleotides are TGCGCCAGCAGCCTAGACAAGACCAGTACTGGAAACACCATATATTTT. Its translation: CASSLDKTSTGNTIYF. The chain links TRBV4-3 to TRBJ1-3; D gene ambiguous. With 4 bases removed from V and 2 bases from J, the gap between germline ends came to 15 bases. The CDR3 runs 16 residues. Germline CDR1 and CDR2: LGHNA and YSLEER.

CDR3: CASSLGQGRVTYEQYF. Here the CDR3 DNA reads TGCGCCAGCAGCTTGGGACAGGGACGAGTTACCTACGAGCAGTACTTC. V and J are TRBV5-1 and TRBJ2-7; 7 bases map to TRBD1. V gave up 0 bases and J gave up 2 bases; unmatched junction bases: 8. CDR3 size: 16 residues. The germline gives CDR1 SGHRS, CDR2 YFSETQ.

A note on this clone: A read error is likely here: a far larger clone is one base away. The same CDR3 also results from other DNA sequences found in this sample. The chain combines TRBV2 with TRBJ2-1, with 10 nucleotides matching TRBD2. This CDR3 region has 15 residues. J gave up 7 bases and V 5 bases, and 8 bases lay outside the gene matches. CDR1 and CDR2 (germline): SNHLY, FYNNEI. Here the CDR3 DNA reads TGTGCCAGCAGTAGGATAGCGGGGGGTAGGAATGAGCAGTTCTTC. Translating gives CASSRIAGGRNEQFF.

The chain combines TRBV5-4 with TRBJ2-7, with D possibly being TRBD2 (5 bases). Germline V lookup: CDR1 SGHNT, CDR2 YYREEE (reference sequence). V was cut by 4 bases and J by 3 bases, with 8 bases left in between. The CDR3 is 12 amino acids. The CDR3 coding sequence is TGTGCCAGCAGCCGGGATGACTACGAGCAGTACTTC. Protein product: CASSRDDYEQYF.

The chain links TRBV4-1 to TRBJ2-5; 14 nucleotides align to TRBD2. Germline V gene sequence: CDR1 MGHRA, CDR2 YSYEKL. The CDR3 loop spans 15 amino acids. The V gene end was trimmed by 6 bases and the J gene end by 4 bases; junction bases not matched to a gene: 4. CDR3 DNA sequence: TGCGCCAGCAGTAGAGGACTAGCGGGAGGAGAGACCCAGTACTTC. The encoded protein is CASSRGLAGGETQYF.

CDR3 sequence reads: CASSLDRSETQYF. In DNA, the CDR3 is TGTGCCAGCAGCTTGGACAGGTCAGAGACCCAGTACTTC. The gene calls are TRBV7-8 and TRBJ2-5; TRBD1 matches 7 bases. V lost 3 bases, J lost 4 bases, and 2 bases stayed unmatched. Germline CDR1 is SGHVS and CDR2 is FQNEAQ. This CDR3 spans 13 amino acids.

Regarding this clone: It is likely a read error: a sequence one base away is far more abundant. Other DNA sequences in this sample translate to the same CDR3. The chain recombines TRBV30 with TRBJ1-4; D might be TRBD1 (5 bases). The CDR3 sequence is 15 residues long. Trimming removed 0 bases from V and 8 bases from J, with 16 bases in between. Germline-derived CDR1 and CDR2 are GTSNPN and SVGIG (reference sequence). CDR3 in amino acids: CAWSVLRARGEKLFF. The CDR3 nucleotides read TGTGCCTGGAGTGTACTCAGGGCAAGGGGCGAAAAACTGTTTTTT. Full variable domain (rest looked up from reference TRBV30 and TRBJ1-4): SQTIHQWPATLVQPVGSPLSLECTVEGTSNPNLYWYRQAAGRGLQLLFYSVGIGQISSEVPQNLSASRPQDRQFILSSKKLLLSDSGFYLCAWSVLRARGEKLFFGSGTQLSVL.

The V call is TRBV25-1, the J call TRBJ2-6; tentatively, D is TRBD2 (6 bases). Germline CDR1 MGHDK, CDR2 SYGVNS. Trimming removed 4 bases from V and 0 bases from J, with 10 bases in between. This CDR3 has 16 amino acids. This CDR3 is CASSASDTSGANVLTF. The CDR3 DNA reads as TGTGCCAGCAGTGCTAGCGACACCTCTGGGGCCAACGTCCTGACTTTC.

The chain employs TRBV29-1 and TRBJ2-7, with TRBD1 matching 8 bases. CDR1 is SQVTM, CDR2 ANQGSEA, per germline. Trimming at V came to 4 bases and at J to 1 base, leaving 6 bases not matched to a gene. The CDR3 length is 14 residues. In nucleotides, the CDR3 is TGCAGCGTTGGAGGGACAGGACTATCCTACGAGCAGTACTTC. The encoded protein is CSVGGTGLSYEQYF.

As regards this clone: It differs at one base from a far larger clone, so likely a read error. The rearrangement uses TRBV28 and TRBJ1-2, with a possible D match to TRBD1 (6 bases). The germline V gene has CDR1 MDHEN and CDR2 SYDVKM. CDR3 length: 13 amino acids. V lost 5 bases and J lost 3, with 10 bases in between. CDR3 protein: CASSARTDYGYTF. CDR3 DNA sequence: TGTGCCAGCAGTGCCAGGACAGACTATGGCTACACCTTC.

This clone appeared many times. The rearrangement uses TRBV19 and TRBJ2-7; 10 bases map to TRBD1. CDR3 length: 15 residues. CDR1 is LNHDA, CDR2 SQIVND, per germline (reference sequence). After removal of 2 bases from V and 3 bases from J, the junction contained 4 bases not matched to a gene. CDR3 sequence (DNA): TGTGCCAGTAGTATATCCCGGGACAGGGGCTACGAGCAGTACTTC. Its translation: CASSISRDRGYEQYF.

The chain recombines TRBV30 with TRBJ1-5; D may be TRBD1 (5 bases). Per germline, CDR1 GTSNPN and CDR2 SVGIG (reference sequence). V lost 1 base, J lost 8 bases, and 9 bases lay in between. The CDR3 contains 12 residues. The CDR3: CAWSGQGKPQHF. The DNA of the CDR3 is TGTGCCTGGAGTGGGCAGGGAAAGCCCCAGCATTTT.